These T cell receptor beta chains were read from a single sample in a study of control samples from healthy donors and cancer patients. The method was immunoSEQ multiplex PCR; TCRdb's version includes in-frame clones alone and lacks a portion of them. The table shows some 150,000 clones, with around 94% occurring only once. Sequenced sample: PBMCs. The receptors here all came from a man aged 55 to 70 with colorectal cancer. The CDR3 runs from the conserved cysteine through the conserved F or W. D genes are given only for firm matches. Some rows mark clone size as missing; the rest say once, few, many or name a class of expanded clone.

CDR3 protein: CASSEYGPQHF
CDR3 DNA: TGTGCCAGCAGTGAGTACGGGCCCCAGCATTTT
D gene: .
J gene: TRBJ1-5
clone size: once
V gene: TRBV6-1

CDR3 protein: CASSQGLANNEQFF
CDR3 DNA: TGCGCCAGCAGCCAGGGACTAGCGAACAATGAGCAGTTCTTC
D gene: TRBD2
J gene: TRBJ2-1
clone size: .
V gene: TRBV4-3

CDR3 protein: CASSLAIGGFSANEKLFF
CDR3 DNA: TGCGCCAGCAGCTTGGCGATCGGAGGGTTTAGTGCTAATGAAAAACTGTTTTTT
D gene: .
J gene: TRBJ1-4
clone size: .
V gene: TRBV5-1

CDR3 protein: CASTEGGSRAFNGYTF
CDR3 DNA: TGTGCCAGCACTGAGGGGGGATCTCGTGCCTTTAATGGCTACACCTTC
D gene: .
J gene: TRBJ1-2
clone size: .
V gene: TRBV2

CDR3 protein: CASSASSGETEAFF
CDR3 DNA: TGTGCCAGCAGCGCCTCCTCCGGGGAGACTGAAGCTTTCTTT
D gene: .
J gene: TRBJ1-1
clone size: .
V gene: TRBV9

CDR3 protein: CASSPGQGSSYEQYF
CDR3 DNA: TGCGCCAGCAGCCCCGGACAGGGGAGCTCCTACGAGCAGTACTTC
D gene: TRBD1
J gene: TRBJ2-7
clone size: few
V gene: TRBV4-1

CDR3 protein: CVSSPVGTLSYNEQFF
CDR3 DNA: TGTGTCAGTAGTCCCGTTGGGACACTGTCCTACAATGAGCAGTTCTTC
D gene: .
J gene: TRBJ2-1
clone size: .
V gene: TRBV19

CDR3 protein: CASSRDSNQPQHF
CDR3 DNA: TGTGCCAGCAGTCGCGACAGTAATCAGCCCCAGCATTTT
D gene: .
J gene: TRBJ1-5
clone size: .
V gene: TRBV12-3/TRBV12-4

CDR3 protein: CASSLTVNSPLHF
CDR3 DNA: TGTGCCAGCAGTCTGACAGTTAATTCACCCCTCCACTTT
D gene: .
J gene: TRBJ1-6
clone size: .
V gene: TRBV27

CDR3 protein: CASSLAGETYNEQFF
CDR3 DNA: TGTGCCAGCAGCTTAGCGGGCGAAACCTACAATGAGCAGTTCTTC
D gene: .
J gene: TRBJ2-1
clone size: once
V gene: TRBV7-6

CDR3 protein: CAWKGAPGANVLTF
CDR3 DNA: TGTGCCTGGAAGGGGGCGCCTGGGGCCAACGTCCTGACTTTC
D gene: TRBD1
J gene: TRBJ2-6
clone size: .
V gene: TRBV30

CDR3 protein: CASSELFQGASYNEQFF
CDR3 DNA: TGTGCCAGCAGCGAACTATTTCAGGGTGCCTCCTACAATGAGCAGTTCTTC
D gene: .
J gene: TRBJ2-1
clone size: once
V gene: TRBV2

CDR3 protein: CASSKGSRVLNTEAFF
CDR3 DNA: TGTGCCAGCAGCAAAGGCTCTCGAGTATTGAACACTGAAGCTTTCTTT
D gene: .
J gene: TRBJ1-1
clone size: .
V gene: TRBV21-1

CDR3 protein: CASSSRRPEETQYF
CDR3 DNA: TGTGCCAGCAGTTCGCGGAGACCTGAAGAGACCCAGTACTTC
D gene: .
J gene: TRBJ2-5
clone size: .
V gene: TRBV27

CDR3 protein: CASMRTANTEAFF
CDR3 DNA: TGTGCCAGCATGAGGACGGCGAACACTGAAGCTTTCTTT
D gene: .
J gene: TRBJ1-1
clone size: .
V gene: TRBV2

CDR3 protein: CASSHIRGRDTGELFF
CDR3 DNA: TGCGCCAGCAGCCACATCAGGGGGCGGGACACCGGGGAGCTGTTTTTT
D gene: TRBD1
J gene: TRBJ2-2
clone size: .
V gene: TRBV4-1

CDR3 protein: CSVQLYQETQYF
CDR3 DNA: TGCAGCGTACAGTTGTACCAAGAGACCCAGTACTTC
D gene: .
J gene: TRBJ2-5
clone size: .
V gene: TRBV29-1

CDR3 protein: CASSGGGLVFNEQFF
CDR3 DNA: TGTGCCAGCAGCGGGGGTGGCTTGGTGTTCAATGAGCAGTTCTTC
D gene: .
J gene: TRBJ2-1
clone size: .
V gene: TRBV28

CDR3 protein: CATIPPTHRALHEYGYTF
CDR3 DNA: TGTGCCACTATCCCCCCCACGCACAGGGCTCTCCATGAATATGGCTACACCTTC
D gene: .
J gene: TRBJ1-2
clone size: .
V gene: TRBV24-1

CDR3 protein: CASSQVTGLTDTQYF
CDR3 DNA: TGCGCCAGCAGCCAAGTGACAGGGTTAACAGATACGCAGTATTTT
D gene: TRBD1
J gene: TRBJ2-3
clone size: .
V gene: TRBV4-3

CDR3 protein: CASSQEGTGTYEQYF
CDR3 DNA: TGTGCCAGCAGCCAAGAAGGGACAGGGACCTACGAGCAGTACTTC
D gene: TRBD1
J gene: TRBJ2-7
clone size: .
V gene: TRBV4-2

CDR3 protein: CASSQDPGRGTDTQYF
CDR3 DNA: TGTGCCAGCAGCCAAGATCCCGGGAGGGGTACAGATACGCAGTATTTT
D gene: TRBD2
J gene: TRBJ2-3
clone size: .
V gene: TRBV3-1/TRBV3-2

CDR3 protein: CASSFGQPYEQYF
CDR3 DNA: TGTGCCAGCAGTTTCGGACAGCCATACGAGCAGTACTTC
D gene: .
J gene: TRBJ2-7
clone size: .
V gene: TRBV6-6

CDR3 protein: CASTPGGPTEAFF
CDR3 DNA: TGTGCCAGCACCCCTGGAGGACCCACTGAAGCTTTCTTT
D gene: .
J gene: TRBJ1-1
clone size: .
V gene: TRBV7-9

CDR3 protein: CASSKGQSEQPQHF
CDR3 DNA: TGTGCCAGCAGCAAAGGACAATCCGAACAGCCCCAGCATTTT
D gene: .
J gene: TRBJ1-5
clone size: .
V gene: TRBV6-1

CDR3 protein: CASSWGGLGETQYF
CDR3 DNA: TGTGCCAGCAGTTGGGGGGGCCTGGGGGAGACCCAGTACTTC
D gene: .
J gene: TRBJ2-5
clone size: .
V gene: TRBV6-6

CDR3 protein: CASSQLISQEGETQYF
CDR3 DNA: TGCGCCAGCAGCCAACTAATCTCACAGGAAGGGGAGACCCAGTACTTC
D gene: .
J gene: TRBJ2-5
clone size: .
V gene: TRBV4-1

CDR3 protein: CASSESLGFTDTQYF
CDR3 DNA: TGCGCCAGCAGTGAGTCTTTGGGGTTCACAGATACGCAGTATTTT
D gene: .
J gene: TRBJ2-3
clone size: .
V gene: TRBV10-1

CDR3 protein: CASTVQGVTGYTF
CDR3 DNA: TGTGCCAGCACCGTACAGGGGGTGACTGGCTACACCTTC
D gene: TRBD1
J gene: TRBJ1-2
clone size: once
V gene: TRBV6-5

CDR3 protein: CASSPDTDTQYF
CDR3 DNA: TGCGCCAGCAGCCCTGACACAGATACGCAGTATTTT
D gene: .
J gene: TRBJ2-3
clone size: .
V gene: TRBV5-1

CDR3 protein: CASTLLAGGREQYF
CDR3 DNA: TGTGCCAGCACCCTACTAGCGGGGGGGCGCGAGCAGTACTTC
D gene: TRBD2
J gene: TRBJ2-7
clone size: .
V gene: TRBV28

CDR3 protein: CAWSVRSSNSPLHF
CDR3 DNA: TGTGCCTGGAGTGTACGTAGCAGTAATTCACCCCTCCACTTT
D gene: .
J gene: TRBJ1-6
clone size: once
V gene: TRBV30

CDR3 protein: CASSQRGRTDTQYF
CDR3 DNA: TGTGCCAGTAGTCAGCGGGGCCGCACAGATACGCAGTATTTT
D gene: TRBD2
J gene: TRBJ2-3
clone size: .
V gene: TRBV19

CDR3 protein: CASSGRINSPLHF
CDR3 DNA: TGTGCCAGCAGCGGCAGGATTAATTCACCCCTCCACTTT
D gene: .
J gene: TRBJ1-6
clone size: .
V gene: TRBV27

CDR3 protein: CASSPAAVYGYTF
CDR3 DNA: TGTGCCAGCAGTCCAGCGGCAGTCTATGGCTACACCTTC
D gene: .
J gene: TRBJ1-2
clone size: .
V gene: TRBV12-3/TRBV12-4

CDR3 protein: CASSQGQKNTGELFF
CDR3 DNA: TGTGCCAGCTCACAAGGACAGAAGAACACCGGGGAGCTGTTTTTT
D gene: .
J gene: TRBJ2-2
clone size: .
V gene: TRBV18

CDR3 protein: CASSWYRSQEQYF
CDR3 DNA: TGTGCCAGCAGTTGGTATAGGTCGCAGGAGCAGTACTTC
D gene: .
J gene: TRBJ2-7
clone size: once
V gene: TRBV12-3/TRBV12-4

CDR3 protein: CASSLTGTSGNTIYF
CDR3 DNA: TGTGCCAGCAGCTTAACAGGGACCTCTGGAAACACCATATATTTT
D gene: .
J gene: TRBJ1-3
clone size: once
V gene: TRBV7-2

CDR3 protein: CATAGQGGNQPQHF
CDR3 DNA: TGTGCCACAGCGGGACAGGGTGGCAATCAGCCCCAGCATTTT
D gene: TRBD1
J gene: TRBJ1-5
clone size: .
V gene: TRBV19

CDR3 protein: CASRIAGNEQYF
CDR3 DNA: TGTGCCAGCAGAATAGCGGGGAACGAGCAGTACTTC
D gene: TRBD2
J gene: TRBJ2-7
clone size: .
V gene: TRBV2

CDR3 protein: CASSEGQGGGSNYGYTF
CDR3 DNA: TGTGCCAGCAGTGAGGGACAGGGAGGTGGATCTAACTATGGCTACACCTTC
D gene: TRBD1
J gene: TRBJ1-2
clone size: .
V gene: TRBV6-1

CDR3 protein: CASSLSDRQPYNEQFF
CDR3 DNA: TGTGCCAGCAGTTTGTCGGACAGGCAACCATACAATGAGCAGTTCTTC
D gene: TRBD1
J gene: TRBJ2-1
clone size: .
V gene: TRBV27